This T cell receptor (beta chain) was observed in a study of blood T cell repertoires in COVID-19. Trimming pared 4 bases from V and 7 bases from J, leaving 11 bases between. Germline V gene lookup returns CDR1 SGHDT and CDR2 YYEEEE. The CDR3 consists of 12 residues. Sequencing was performed with immunoSEQ multiplex PCR; in TCRdb, only in-frame clones are kept and a portion is missing. The table includes just under 65,000 clones, roughly 75% detected once. Sample: peripheral blood. This TCR derives from a man in his 60s with COVID-19, enrolled during active disease. V and J are TRBV5-6 and TRBJ1-2; tentative D call: TRBD1 (5 bases). The CDR3 region has the DNA TGTGCCAGCAGCGGTTACGGGGGTGGCTACACCTTC. Translation gives CASSGYGGGYTF.